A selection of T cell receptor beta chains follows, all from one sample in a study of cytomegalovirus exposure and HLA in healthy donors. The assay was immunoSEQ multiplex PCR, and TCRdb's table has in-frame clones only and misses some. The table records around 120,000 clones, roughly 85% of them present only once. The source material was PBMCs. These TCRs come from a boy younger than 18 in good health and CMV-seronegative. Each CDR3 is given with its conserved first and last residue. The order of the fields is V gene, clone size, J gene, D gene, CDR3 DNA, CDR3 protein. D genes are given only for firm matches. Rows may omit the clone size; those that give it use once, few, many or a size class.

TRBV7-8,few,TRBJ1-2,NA,TGTGCCAGCAGCATAGGACATACGGATGGCTACACCTTC,CASSIGHTDGYTF
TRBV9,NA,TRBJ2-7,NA,TGTGCCAGCAGCGCTTGGGGCGGGACCGACGAGCAGTACTTC,CASSAWGGTDEQYF
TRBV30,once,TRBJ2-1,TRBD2,TGTGCCTGGAGTGTACTAGCGGCCTACAATGAGCAGTTCTTC,CAWSVLAAYNEQFF
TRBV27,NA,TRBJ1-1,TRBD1,TGTGCCAGCAGTTTACAGGGGGCAAGGACTGAAGCTTTCTTT,CASSLQGARTEAFF
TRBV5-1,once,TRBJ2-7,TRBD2,TGCGCCAGCAGCGCTATGCTAGCGGGAGGTACAACGGGGCAGTACTTC,CASSAMLAGGTTGQYF
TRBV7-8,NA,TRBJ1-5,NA,TGTGCCAGCAGCTTAGACAGGGCTCAGCCCCAGCATTTT,CASSLDRAQPQHF
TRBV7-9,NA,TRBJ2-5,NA,TGTGCCAGCAGCACCAGCACGGGGAGGGAGACCCAGTACTTC,CASSTSTGRETQYF
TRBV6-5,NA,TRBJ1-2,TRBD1,TGTGCCAGCAGTTATCTAACAGGGGGCAACTATGGCTACACCTTC,CASSYLTGGNYGYTF
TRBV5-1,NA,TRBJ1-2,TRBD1,TGCGCCAGCAGCCAACAGGGGGCCGATGGCTACACCTTC,CASSQQGADGYTF
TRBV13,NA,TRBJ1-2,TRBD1,TGTGCCAGCAGCTTGTCGACCGGGACAGCCTCGATTGTAGACTATGGCTACACCTTC,CASSLSTGTASIVDYGYTF
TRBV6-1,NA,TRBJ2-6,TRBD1,TGTGCCAGCAGTGCAGGACAGGGTCGCTCTGGGGCCAACGTCCTGACTTTC,CASSAGQGRSGANVLTF
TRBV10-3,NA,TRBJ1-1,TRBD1,TGTGCCATCAGTGACGACAGGGGGAACACTGAAGCTTTCTTT,CAISDDRGNTEAFF
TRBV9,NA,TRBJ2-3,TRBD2,TGTGCCAGCAGCGTAGCCGGTAGCGGGATCCCAGATACGCAGTATTTT,CASSVAGSGIPDTQYF
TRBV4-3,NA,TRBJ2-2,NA,TGCGCCAGCAGCCAAGACTTTAACACCGGGGAGCTGTTTTTT,CASSQDFNTGELFF